This TCR beta chain was captured in a study of T cells in Graves' hyperthyroidism and ophthalmopathy. The V gene's germline CDR1 is LNHDA and CDR2 SQIVND (reference sequence). V was cut by 1 base and J by 1 base, with 5 bases left in between. The CDR3 covers 15 residues. TCR beta CDR3 regions were amplified from RNA transcripts. The HTBI primer set was used in a first-round RT-PCR of the TCR CDR3. One entry per CDR3 protein, called by TCRdb with MiXCR from the multiplex PCR reads. The table lists around 340,000 distinct CDR3 sequences, 11% to 15% of them singletons. V gene TRBV19 combines with J gene TRBJ2-6; possible D gene TRBD2, 5 bases. This clonotype originated in a woman aged 25-40 years with Graves' hyperthyroidism. Sequenced: blood. The chain's CDR3 is CASSIAGSGANVLTF. The DNA for the CDR3 is TGTGCCAGTAGTATAGCGGGGTCTGGGGCCAACGTCCTGACTTTC.